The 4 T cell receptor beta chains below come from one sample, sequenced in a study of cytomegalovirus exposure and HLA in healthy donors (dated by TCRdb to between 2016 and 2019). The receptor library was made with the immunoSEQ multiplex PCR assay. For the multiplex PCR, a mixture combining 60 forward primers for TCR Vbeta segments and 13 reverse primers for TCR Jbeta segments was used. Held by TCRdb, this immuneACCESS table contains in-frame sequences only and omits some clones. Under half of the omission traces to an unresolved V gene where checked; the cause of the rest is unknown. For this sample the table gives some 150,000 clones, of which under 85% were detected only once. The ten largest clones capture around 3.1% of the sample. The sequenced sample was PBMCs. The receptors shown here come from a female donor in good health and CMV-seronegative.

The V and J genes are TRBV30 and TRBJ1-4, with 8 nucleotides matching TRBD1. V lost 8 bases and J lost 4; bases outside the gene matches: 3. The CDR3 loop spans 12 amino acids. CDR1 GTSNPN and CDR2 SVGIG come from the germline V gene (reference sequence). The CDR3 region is CAGGQVNEKLFF. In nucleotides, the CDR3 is TGTGCCGGGGGACAGGTTAATGAAAAACTGTTTTTT.

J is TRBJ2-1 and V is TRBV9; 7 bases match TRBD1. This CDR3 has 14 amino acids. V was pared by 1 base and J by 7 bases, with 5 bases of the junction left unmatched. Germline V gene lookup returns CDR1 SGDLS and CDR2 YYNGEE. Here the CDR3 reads CASSVTGALNEQFF. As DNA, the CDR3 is TGTGCCAGCAGCGTAACAGGGGCCTTGAATGAGCAGTTCTTC.

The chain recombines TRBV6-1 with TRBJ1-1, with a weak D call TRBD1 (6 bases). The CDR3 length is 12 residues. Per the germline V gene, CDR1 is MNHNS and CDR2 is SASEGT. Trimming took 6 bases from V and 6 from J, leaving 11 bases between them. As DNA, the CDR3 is TGTGCCAGCAGAACCTCAGGGGCTGAAGCTTTCTTT. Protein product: CASRTSGAEAFF.

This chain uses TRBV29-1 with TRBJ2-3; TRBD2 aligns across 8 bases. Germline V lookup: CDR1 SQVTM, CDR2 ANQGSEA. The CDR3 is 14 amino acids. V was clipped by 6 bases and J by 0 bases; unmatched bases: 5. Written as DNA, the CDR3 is TGCAGCGTACTAGCGGAGGGAAGCACAGATACGCAGTATTTT. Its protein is CSVLAEGSTDTQYF.